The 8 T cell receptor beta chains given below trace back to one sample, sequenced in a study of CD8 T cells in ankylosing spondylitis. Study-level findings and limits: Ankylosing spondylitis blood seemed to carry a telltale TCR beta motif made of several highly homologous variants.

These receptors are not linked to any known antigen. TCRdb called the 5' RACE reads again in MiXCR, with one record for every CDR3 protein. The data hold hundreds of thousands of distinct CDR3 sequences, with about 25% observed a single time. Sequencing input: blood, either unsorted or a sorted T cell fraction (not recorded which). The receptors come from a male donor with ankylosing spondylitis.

CDR3 protein: CASSVGYFTEAFF. Written as DNA, the CDR3 is TGTGCCAGCAGCGTCGGATACTTCACTGAAGCTTTCTTT. The chain employs TRBV12-3 or TRBV12-4 and TRBJ1-1; D is undetermined. Trimming removed 6 bases at V and 4 bases at J, with 12 bases between. The length of the CDR3 is 13 residues.

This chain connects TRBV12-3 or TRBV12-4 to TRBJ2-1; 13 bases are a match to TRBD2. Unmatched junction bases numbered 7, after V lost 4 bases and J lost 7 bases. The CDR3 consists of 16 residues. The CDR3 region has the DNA TGTGCCAGCAGTTCCTGGACTAGCGGGAGAGGAAATGAGCAGTTCTTC. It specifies CASSSWTSGRGNEQFF.

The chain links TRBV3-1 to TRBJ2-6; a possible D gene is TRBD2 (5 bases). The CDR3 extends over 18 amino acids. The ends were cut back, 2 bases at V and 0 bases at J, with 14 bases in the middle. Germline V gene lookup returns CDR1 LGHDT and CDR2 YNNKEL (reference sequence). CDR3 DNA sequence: TGTGCCAGCAGCCAAAGACGGAGGTCCGGCTCTGGGGCCAACGTCCTGACTTTC. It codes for CASSQRRRSGSGANVLTF.

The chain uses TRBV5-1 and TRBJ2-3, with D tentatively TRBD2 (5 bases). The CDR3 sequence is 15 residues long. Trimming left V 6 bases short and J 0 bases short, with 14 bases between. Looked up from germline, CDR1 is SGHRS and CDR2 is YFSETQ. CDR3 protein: CASTDERTSTDTQYF. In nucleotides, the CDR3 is TGCGCCAGCACTGACGAACGGACTAGCACAGATACGCAGTATTTT.

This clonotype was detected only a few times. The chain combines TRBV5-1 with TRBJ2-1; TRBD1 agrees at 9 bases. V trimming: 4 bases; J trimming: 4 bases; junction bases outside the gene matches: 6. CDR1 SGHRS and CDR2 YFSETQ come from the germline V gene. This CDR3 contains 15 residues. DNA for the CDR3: TGCGCCAGCAGCCACCGACAGGGGGTATACAATGAGCAGTTCTTC. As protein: CASSHRQGVYNEQFF.

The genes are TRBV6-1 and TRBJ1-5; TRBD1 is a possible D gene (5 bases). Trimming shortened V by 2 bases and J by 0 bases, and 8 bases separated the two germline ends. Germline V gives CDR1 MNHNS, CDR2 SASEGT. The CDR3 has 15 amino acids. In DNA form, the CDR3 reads TGTGCCAGCAGTGAAAGACAGCCTAGCAATCAGCCCCAGCATTTT. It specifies CASSERQPSNQPQHF.

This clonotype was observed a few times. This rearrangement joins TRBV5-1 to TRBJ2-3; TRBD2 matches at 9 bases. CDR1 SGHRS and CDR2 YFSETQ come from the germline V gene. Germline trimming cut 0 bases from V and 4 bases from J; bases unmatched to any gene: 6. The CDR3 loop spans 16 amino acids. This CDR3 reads CASSLAKTSGPDTQYF. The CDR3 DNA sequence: TGCGCCAGCAGCTTGGCCAAGACTAGCGGACCAGATACGCAGTATTTT. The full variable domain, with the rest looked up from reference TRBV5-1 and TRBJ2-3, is KAGVTQTPRYLIKTRGQQVTLSCSPISGHRSVSWYQQTPGQGLQFLFEYFSETQRNKGNFPGRFSGRQFSNSRSEMNVSTLELGDSALYLCASSLAKTSGPDTQYFGPGTRLTVL.

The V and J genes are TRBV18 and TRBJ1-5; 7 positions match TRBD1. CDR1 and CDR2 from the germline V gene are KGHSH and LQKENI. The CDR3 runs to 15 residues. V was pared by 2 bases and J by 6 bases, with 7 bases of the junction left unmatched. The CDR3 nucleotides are TGTGCCAGCTCACCAGGAACAGGGGAATTTCAGCCCCAGCATTTT. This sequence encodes CASSPGTGEFQPQHF.